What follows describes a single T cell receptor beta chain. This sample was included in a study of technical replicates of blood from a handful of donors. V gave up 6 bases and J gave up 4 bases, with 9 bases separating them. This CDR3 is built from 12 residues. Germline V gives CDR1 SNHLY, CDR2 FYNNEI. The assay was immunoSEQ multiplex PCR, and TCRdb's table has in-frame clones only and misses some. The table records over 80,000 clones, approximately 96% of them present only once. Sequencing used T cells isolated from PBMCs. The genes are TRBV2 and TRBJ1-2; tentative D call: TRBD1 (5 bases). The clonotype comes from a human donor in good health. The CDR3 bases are TGTGCCAGCAGCCAGGGTTTCTATGGCTACACCTTC. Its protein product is CASSQGFYGYTF.